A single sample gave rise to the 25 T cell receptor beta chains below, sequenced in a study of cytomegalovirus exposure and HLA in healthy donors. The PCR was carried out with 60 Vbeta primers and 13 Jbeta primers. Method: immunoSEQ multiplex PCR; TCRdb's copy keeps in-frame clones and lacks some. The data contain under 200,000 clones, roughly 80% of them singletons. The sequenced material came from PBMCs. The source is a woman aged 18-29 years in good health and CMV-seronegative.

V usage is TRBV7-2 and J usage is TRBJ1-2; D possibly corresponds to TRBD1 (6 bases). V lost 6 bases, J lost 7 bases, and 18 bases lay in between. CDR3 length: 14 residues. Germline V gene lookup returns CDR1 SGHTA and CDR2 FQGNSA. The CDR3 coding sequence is TGTGCCAGCAGTTACGACAGGCCCGCGGTTGGCTACACCTTC. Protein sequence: CASSYDRPAVGYTF. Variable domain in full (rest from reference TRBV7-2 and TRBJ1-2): GAGVSQSPSNKVTEKGKDVELRCDPISGHTALYWYRQSLGQGLEFLIYFQGNSAPDKSGLPSDRFSAERTGGSVSTLTIQRTQQEDSAVYLCASSYDRPAVGYTFGSGTRLTVV.

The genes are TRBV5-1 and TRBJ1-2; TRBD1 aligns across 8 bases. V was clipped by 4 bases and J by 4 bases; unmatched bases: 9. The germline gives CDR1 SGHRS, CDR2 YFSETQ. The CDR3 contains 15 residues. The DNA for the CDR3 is TGCGCCAGCAGCGACGTCAGGGGGCAAAGCTATGGCTACACCTTC. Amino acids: CASSDVRGQSYGYTF.

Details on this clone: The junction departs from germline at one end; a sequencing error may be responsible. The CDR3 loop is CASSLKREGVEETQYF. The CDR3 nucleotides read TGTGCTAGCAGCTTAAAGCGGGAGGGTGTAGAGGAGACCCAGTACTTC. V is TRBV7-7 and J is TRBJ2-5; 10 positions match TRBD2. The CDR3 has 16 amino acids. Germline CDR1 and CDR2: SSHAT and FNYEAQ (reference sequence).

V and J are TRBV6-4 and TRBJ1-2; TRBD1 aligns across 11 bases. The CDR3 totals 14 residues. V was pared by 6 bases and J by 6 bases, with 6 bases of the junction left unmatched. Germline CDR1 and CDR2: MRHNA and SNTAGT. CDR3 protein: CASSPGQGAHGYTF. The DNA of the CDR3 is TGTGCCAGCAGCCCCGGACAGGGGGCTCATGGCTACACCTTC.

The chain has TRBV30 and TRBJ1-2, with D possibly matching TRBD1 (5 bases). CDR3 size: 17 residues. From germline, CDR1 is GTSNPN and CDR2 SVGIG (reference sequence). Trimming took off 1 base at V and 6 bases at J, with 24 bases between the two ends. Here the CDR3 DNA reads TGTGCCTGGAGTGATAGTGCGATCTCGGGCAGGGCGGATGGCTACACCTTC. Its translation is CAWSDSAISGRADGYTF.

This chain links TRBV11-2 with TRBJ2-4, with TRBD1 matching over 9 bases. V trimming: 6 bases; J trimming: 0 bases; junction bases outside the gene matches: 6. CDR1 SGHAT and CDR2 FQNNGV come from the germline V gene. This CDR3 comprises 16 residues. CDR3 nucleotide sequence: TGTGCCAGCAGAGCCCGGGACAGGGTAGCCAAAAACATTCAGTACTTC. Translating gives CASRARDRVAKNIQYF. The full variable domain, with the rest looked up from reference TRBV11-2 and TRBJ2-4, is EAGVAQSPRYKIIEKRQSVAFWCNPISGHATLYWYQQILGQGPKLLIQFQNNGVVDDSQLPKDRFSAERLKGVDSTLKIQPAKLEDSAVYLCASRARDRVAKNIQYFGAGTRLSVL.

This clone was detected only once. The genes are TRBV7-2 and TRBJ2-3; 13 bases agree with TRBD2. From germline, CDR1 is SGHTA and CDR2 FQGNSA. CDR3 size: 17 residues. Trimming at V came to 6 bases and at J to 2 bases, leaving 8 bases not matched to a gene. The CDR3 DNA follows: TGTGCCAGCAGTCGTCAACTAGCGGGAGGGACCACAGATACGCAGTATTTT. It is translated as CASSRQLAGGTTDTQYF. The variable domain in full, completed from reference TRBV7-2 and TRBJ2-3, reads GAGVSQSPSNKVTEKGKDVELRCDPISGHTALYWYRQSLGQGLEFLIYFQGNSAPDKSGLPSDRFSAERTGGSVSTLTIQRTQQEDSAVYLCASSRQLAGGTTDTQYFGPGTRLTVL.

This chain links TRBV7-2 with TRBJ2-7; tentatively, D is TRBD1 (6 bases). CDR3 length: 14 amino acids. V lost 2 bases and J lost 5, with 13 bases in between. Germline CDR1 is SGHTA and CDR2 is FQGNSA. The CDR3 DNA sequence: TGTGCCAGCAGCTTACTGGGGGCCAAGGACGAGCAGTACGTC. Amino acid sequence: CASSLLGAKDEQYV.

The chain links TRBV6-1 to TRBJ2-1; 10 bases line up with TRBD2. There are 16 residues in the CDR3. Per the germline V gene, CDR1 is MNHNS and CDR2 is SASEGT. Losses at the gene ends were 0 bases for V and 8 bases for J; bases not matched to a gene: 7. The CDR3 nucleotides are TGTGCCAGCAGTGAAGCGACTAGCGGGTCGAGGGATGAGCAGTTCTTC. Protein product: CASSEATSGSRDEQFF.

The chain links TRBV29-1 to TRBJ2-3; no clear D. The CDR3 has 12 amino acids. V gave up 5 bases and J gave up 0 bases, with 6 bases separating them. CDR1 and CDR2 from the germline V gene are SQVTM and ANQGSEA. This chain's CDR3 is CSVSPSTDTQYF. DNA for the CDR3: TGCAGCGTTTCCCCTAGCACAGATACGCAGTATTTT.

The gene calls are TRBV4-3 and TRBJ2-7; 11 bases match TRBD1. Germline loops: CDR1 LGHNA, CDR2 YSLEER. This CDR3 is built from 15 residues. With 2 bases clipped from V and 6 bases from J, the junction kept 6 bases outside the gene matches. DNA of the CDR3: TGCGCCAGCAGCCAATCGGGACAGGGGGGAGGCGAGCAGTACTTC. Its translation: CASSQSGQGGGEQYF.

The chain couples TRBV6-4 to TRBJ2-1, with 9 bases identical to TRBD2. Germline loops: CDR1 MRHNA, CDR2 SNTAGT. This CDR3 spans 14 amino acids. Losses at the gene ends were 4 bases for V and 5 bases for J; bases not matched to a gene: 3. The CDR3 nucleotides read TGTGCCAGCAGTGCTAGCGGGATTAACAATGAGCAGTTCTTC. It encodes CASSASGINNEQFF.

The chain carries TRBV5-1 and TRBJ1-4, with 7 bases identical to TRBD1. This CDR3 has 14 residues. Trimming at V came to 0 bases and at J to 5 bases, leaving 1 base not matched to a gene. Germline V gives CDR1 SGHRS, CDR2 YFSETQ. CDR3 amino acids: CASSLAGGNEKLFF. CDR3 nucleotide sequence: TGCGCCAGCAGCTTGGCAGGGGGGAATGAAAAACTGTTTTTT.

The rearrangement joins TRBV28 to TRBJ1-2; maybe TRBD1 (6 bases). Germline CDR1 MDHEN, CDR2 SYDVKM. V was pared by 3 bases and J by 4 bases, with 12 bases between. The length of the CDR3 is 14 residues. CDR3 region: CASSLLARGYGYTF. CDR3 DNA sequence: TGTGCCAGCAGTTTGTTGGCCAGGGGCTATGGCTACACCTTC.

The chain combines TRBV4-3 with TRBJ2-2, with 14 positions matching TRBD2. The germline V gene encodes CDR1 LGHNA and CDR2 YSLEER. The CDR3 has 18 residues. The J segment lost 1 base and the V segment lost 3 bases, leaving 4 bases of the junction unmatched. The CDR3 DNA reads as TGCGCCAGCAGCCAGGCCGGGACTAGCGGGAGGAACACCGGGGAGCTGTTTTTT. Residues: CASSQAGTSGRNTGELFF.

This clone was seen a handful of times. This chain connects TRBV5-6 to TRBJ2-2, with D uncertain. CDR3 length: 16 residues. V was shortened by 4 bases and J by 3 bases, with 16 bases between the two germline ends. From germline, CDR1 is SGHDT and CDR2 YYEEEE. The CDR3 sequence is CASSLDTSLYTGELFF. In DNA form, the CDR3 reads TGTGCCAGCAGCCTCGACACTTCACTCTACACCGGGGAGCTGTTTTTT.

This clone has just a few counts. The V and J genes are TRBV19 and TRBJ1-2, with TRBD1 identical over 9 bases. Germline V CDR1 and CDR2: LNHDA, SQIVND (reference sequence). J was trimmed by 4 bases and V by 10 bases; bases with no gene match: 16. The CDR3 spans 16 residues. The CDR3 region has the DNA TGTGCCACAAAAATAGGACAGGGGTTCGAGGGCTATGGCTACACCTTC. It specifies CATKIGQGFEGYGYTF. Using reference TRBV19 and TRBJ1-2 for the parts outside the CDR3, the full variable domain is DGGITQSPKYLFRKEGQNVTLSCEQNLNHDAMYWYRQDPGQGLRLIYYSQIVNDFQKGDIAEGYSVSREKKESFPLTVTSAQKNPTAFYLCATKIGQGFEGYGYTFGSGTRLTVV.

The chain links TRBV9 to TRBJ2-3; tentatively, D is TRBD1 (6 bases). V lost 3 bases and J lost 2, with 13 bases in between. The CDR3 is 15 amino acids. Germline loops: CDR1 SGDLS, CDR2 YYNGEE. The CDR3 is CASSAQGINTDTQYF. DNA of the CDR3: TGTGCCAGCAGCGCCCAGGGGATTAACACAGATACGCAGTATTTT.

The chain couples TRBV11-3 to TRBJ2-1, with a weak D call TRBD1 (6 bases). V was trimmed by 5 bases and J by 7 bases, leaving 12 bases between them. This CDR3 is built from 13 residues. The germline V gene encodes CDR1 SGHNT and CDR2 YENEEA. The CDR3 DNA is TGTGCCAGCAGCCCACAGGGTGGTAATGAGCAGTTCTTC. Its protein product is CASSPQGGNEQFF.

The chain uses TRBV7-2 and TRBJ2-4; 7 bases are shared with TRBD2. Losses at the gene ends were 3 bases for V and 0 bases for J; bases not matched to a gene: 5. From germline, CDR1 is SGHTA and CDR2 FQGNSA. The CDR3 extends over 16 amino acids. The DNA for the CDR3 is TGTGCCAGCAGCTTCCAAGCGGGACTAGCCAAAAACATTCAGTACTTC. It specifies CASSFQAGLAKNIQYF.

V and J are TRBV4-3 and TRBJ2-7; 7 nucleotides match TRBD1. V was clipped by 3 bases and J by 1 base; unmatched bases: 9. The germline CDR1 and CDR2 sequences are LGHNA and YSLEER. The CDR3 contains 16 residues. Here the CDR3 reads CASSHIRQGVSYEQYF. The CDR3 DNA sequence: TGCGCCAGCAGCCACATCAGACAGGGAGTTTCCTACGAGCAGTACTTC.

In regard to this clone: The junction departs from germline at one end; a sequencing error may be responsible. CDR3 protein: CAGSYYRDTPYEQYF. CDR3 nucleotide sequence: TGTGCCGGCAGCTATTACCGGGACACCCCCTACGAGCAGTACTTC. The rearrangement joins TRBV7-6 to TRBJ2-7; D possibly corresponds to TRBD1 (6 bases). The CDR3 loop spans 15 amino acids. The V gene's germline CDR1 is SGHVS and CDR2 FNYEAQ.

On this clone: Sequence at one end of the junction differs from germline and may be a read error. CDR3 coding DNA: TGTGCCAGCAGCTTATCCGGGTCCCAGACAGGTACGCAGTATTTT. Residues: CASSLSGSQTGTQYF. The gene calls are TRBV7-9 and TRBJ2-3; weak D call: TRBD1 (6 bases). This CDR3 comprises 15 residues. Germline CDR1 and CDR2: SEHNR and FQNEAQ (reference sequence).

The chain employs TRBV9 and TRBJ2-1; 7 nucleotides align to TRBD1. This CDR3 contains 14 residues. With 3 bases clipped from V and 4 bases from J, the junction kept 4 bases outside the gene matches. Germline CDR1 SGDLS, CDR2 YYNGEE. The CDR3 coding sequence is TGTGCCAGCAGCGGGGGGACAGTATACAATGAGCAGTTCTTC. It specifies CASSGGTVYNEQFF.

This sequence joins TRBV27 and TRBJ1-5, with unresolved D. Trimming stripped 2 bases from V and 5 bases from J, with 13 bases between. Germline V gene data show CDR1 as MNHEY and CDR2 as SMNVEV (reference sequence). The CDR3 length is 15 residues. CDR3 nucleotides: TGTGCCAGCAGTTTAGCGTCGGACTCCTATCAGCCCCAGCATTTT. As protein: CASSLASDSYQPQHF.